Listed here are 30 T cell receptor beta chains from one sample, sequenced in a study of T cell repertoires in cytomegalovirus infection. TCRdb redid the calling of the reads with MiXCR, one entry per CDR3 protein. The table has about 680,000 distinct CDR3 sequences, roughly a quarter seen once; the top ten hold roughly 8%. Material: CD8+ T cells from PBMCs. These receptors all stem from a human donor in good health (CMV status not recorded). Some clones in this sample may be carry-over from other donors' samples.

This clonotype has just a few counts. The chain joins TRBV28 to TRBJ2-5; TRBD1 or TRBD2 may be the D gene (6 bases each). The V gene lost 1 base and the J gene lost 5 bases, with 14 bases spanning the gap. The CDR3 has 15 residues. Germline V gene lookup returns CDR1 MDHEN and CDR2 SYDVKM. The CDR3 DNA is TGTGCCAGCAGTTTATATGGGGGGCGGCTGGAGACCCAGTACTTC. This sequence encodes CASSLYGGRLETQYF.

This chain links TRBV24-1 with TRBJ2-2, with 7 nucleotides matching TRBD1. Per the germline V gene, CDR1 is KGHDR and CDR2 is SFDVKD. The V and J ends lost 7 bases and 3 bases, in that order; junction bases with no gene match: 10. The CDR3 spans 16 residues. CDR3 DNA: TGTGCCACCAGCTCTCGACAGGGTCCGGACACCGGGGAGCTGTTTTTT. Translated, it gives CATSSRQGPDTGELFF.

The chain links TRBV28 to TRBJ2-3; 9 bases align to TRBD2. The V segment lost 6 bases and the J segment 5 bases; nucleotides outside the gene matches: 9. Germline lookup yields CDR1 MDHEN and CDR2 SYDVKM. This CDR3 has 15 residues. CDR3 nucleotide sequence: TGTGCCAGCAGCCCTTTTGCGGGAGGGGTAGATACGCAGTATTTT. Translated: CASSPFAGGVDTQYF.

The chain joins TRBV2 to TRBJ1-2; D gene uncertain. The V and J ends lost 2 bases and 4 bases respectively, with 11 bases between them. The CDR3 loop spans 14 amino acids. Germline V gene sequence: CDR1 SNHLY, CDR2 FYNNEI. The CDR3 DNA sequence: TGTGCCAGCAGTGAATCCCCAGGCGCCTATGGCTACACCTTC. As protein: CASSESPGAYGYTF.

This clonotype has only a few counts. CDR3 nucleotides: TGTGCCAGCAGCTTATTTGGGGGCCATGGAGAAGGCTACACCTTC. Translated: CASSLFGGHGEGYTF. V is TRBV7-9 and J is TRBJ1-2; perhaps TRBD1 as D (6 bases). Trimming shortened V by 2 bases and J by 8 bases, and 18 bases separated the two germline ends. There are 15 residues in the CDR3. Germline V gene sequence: CDR1 SEHNR, CDR2 FQNEAQ (reference sequence).

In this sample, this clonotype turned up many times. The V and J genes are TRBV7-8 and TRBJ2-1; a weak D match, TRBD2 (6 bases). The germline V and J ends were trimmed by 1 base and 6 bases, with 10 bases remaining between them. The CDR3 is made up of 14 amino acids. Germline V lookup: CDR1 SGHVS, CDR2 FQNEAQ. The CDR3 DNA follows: TGTGCCAGCAGCTTAGGGGGACTCTCCAATGAGCAGTTCTTC. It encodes CASSLGGLSNEQFF.

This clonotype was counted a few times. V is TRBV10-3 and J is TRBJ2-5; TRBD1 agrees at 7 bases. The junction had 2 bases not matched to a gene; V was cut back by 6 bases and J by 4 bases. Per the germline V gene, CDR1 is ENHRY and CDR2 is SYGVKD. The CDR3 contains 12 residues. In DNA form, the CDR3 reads TGTGCCATCAGGACAGGGTTAGAGACCCAGTACTTC. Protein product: CAIRTGLETQYF.

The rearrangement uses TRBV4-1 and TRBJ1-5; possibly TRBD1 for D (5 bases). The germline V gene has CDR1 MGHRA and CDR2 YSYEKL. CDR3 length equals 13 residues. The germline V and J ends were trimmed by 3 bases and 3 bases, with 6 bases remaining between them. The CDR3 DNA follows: TGCGCCAGCAGCCAGGGGGTCAATCAGCCCCAGCATTTT. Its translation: CASSQGVNQPQHF.

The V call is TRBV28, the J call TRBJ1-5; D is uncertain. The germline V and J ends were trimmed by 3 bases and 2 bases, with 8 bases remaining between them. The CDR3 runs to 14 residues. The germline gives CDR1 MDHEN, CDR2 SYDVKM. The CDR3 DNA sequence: TGTGCCAGCAGTTTGGATATGGGCAATCAGCCCCAGCATTTT. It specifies CASSLDMGNQPQHF.

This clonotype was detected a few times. The DNA for the CDR3 is TGTGCCAGTAGTATGTCGGCGGGGGCATCCTACGAGCAGTACTTC. Amino acids: CASSMSAGASYEQYF. J is TRBJ2-7 and V is TRBV19, with D perhaps TRBD2 (7 bases). Germline V gene sequence: CDR1 LNHDA, CDR2 SQIVND (reference sequence). V was pared by 3 bases and J by 1 base, with 13 bases between. The CDR3 totals 15 residues.

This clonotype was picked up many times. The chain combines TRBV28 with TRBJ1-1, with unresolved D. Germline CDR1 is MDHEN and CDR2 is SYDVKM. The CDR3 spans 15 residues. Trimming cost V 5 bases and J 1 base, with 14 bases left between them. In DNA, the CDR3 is TGTGCCAGCAGTCCCGCCCGGGGAGGGAACACTGAAGCTTTCTTT. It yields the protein CASSPARGGNTEAFF.

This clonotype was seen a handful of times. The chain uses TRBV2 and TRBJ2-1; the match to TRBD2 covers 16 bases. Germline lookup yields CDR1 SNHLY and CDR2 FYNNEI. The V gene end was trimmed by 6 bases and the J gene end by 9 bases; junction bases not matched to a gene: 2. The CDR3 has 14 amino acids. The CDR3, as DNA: TGTGCCAGCAGGGGACTAGCGGGGGGGCGTGAGCAGTTCTTC. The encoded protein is CASRGLAGGREQFF.

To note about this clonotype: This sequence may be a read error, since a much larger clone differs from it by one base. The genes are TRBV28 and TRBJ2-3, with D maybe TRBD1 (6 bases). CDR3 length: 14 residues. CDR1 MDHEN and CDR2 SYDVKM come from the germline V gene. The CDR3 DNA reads TGTACCAGCAGTCGGACAGTTAGCACAGATACGCAGTATTTT. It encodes CTSSRTVSTDTQYF.

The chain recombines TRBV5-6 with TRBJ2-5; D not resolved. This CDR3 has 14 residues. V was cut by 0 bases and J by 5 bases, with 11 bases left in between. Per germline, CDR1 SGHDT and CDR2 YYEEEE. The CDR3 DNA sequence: TGTGCCAGCAGCTTGGGGGTTAATTTGGAGACCCAGTACTTC. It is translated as CASSLGVNLETQYF. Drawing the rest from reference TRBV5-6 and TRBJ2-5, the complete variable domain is DAGVTQSPTHLIKTRGQQVTLRCSPKSGHDTVSWYQQALGQGPQFIFQYYEEEERQRGNFPDRFSGHQFPNYSSELNVNALLLGDSALYLCASSLGVNLETQYFGPGTRLLVL.

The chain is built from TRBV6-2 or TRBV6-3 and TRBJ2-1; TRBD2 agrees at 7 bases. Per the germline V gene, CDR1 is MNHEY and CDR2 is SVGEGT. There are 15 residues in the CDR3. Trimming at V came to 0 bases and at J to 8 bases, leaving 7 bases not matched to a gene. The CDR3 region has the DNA TGTGCCAGCAGTTACTCGTGGGGGGGGAGGGATGAGCAGTTCTTC. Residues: CASSYSWGGRDEQFF.

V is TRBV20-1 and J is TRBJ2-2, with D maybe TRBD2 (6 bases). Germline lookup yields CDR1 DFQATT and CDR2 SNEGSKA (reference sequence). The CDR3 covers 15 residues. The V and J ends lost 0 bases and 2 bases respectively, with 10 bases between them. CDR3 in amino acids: CSARDPRENTGELFF. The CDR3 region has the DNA TGCAGTGCTAGAGATCCGCGGGAAAACACCGGGGAGCTGTTTTTT.

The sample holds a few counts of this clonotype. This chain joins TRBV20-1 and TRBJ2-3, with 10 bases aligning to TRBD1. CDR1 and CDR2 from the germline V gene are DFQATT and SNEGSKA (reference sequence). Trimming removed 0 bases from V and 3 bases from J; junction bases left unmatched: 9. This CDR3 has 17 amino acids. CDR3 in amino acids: CSARDPLTGGLTDTQYF. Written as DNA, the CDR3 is TGCAGTGCTAGAGACCCCCTGACAGGGGGCCTGACAGATACGCAGTATTTT.

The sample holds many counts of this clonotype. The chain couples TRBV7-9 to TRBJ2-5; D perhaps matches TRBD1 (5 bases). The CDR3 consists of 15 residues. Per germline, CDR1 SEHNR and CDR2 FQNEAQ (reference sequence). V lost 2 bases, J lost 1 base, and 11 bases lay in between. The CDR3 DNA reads TGTGCCAGCAGCTTAAAGAACAGGAGCCAAGAGACCCAGTACTTC. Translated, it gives CASSLKNRSQETQYF.

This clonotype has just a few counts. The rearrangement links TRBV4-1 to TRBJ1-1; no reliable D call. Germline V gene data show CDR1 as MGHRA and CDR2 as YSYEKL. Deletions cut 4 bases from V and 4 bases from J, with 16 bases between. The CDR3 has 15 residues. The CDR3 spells CASSPPGQVGTEAFF. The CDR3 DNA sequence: TGCGCCAGCAGCCCCCCCGGGCAGGTTGGCACTGAAGCTTTCTTT.

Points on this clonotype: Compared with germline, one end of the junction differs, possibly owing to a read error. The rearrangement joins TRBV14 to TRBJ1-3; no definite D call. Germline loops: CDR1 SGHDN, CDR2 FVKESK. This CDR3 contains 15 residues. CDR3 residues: CTSSQSRGLGNTIYF. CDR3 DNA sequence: TGTACCAGCAGCCAAAGTCGCGGGCTCGGAAACACCATATATTTT. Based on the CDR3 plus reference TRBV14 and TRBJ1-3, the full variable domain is EAGVTQFPSHSVIEKGQTVTLRCDPISGHDNLYWYRRVMGKEIKFLLHFVKESKQDESGMPNNRFLAERTGGTYSTLKVQPAELEDSGVYFCTSSQSRGLGNTIYFGEGSWLTVV.

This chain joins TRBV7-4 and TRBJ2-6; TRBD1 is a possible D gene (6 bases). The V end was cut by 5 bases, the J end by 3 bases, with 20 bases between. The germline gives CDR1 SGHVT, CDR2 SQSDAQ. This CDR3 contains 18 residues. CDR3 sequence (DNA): TGTGCCAGCAGCCCGCCCAAGGACAGTACCTATGGGGCCAACGTCCTGACTTTC. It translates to CASSPPKDSTYGANVLTF.

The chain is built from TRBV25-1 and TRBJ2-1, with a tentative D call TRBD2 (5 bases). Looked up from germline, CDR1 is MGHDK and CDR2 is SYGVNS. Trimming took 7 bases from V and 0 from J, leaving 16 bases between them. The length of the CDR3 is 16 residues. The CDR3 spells CASNGPAALSYNEQFF. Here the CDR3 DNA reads TGTGCCAGCAATGGGCCAGCGGCCCTCTCCTACAATGAGCAGTTCTTC.

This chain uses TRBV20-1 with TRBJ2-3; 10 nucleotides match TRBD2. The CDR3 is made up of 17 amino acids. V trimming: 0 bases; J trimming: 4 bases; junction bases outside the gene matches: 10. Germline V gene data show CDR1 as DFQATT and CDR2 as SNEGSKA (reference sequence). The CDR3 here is CSARDYLAGEGADTQYF. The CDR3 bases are TGCAGTGCTAGAGATTACCTAGCGGGGGAGGGGGCAGATACGCAGTATTTT.

CDR3 coding DNA: TGTGCCAGCAGCGGCGACAGGGTCGAAGCTTTCTTT. As protein: CASSGDRVEAFF. The chain has TRBV7-6 and TRBJ1-1; TRBD1 matches at 7 bases. Germline V gene data show CDR1 as SGHVS and CDR2 as FNYEAQ. Germline trimming cut 5 bases from V and 8 bases from J; bases unmatched to any gene: 5. This CDR3 is built from 12 residues.

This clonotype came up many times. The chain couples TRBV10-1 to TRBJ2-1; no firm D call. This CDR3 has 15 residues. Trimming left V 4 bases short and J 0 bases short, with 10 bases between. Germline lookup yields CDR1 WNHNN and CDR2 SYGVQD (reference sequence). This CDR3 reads CASSVDQSSYNEQFF. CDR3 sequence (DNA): TGCGCCAGCAGTGTAGACCAGAGCTCCTACAATGAGCAGTTCTTC.

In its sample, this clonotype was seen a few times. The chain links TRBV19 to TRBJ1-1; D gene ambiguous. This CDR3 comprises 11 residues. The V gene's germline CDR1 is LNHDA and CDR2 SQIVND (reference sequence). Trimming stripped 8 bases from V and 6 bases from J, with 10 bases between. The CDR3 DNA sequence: TGTGCCAGTCGGAGGGAGGCTGAAGCTTTCTTT. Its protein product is CASRREAEAFF.

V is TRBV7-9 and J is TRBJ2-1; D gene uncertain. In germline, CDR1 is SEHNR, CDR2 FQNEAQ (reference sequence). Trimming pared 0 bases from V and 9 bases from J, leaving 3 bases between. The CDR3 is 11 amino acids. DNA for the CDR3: TGTGCCAGCAGCTTAGCCAGTGAGCAGTTCTTC. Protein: CASSLASEQFF.

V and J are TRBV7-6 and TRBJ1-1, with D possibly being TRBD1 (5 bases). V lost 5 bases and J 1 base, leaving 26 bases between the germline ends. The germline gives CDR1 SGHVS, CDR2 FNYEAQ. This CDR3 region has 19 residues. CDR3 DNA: TGTGCCAGCAGCCCTTCAGGGCGGGGCCCCGAATCCCAGAACACTGAAGCTTTCTTT. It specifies CASSPSGRGPESQNTEAFF.

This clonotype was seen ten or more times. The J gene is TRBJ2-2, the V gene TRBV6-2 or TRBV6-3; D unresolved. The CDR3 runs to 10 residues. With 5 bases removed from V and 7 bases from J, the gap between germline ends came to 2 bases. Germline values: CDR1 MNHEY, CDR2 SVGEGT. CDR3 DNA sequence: TGTGCCAGCAGTCACGGGGAGCTGTTTTTT. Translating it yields CASSHGELFF.

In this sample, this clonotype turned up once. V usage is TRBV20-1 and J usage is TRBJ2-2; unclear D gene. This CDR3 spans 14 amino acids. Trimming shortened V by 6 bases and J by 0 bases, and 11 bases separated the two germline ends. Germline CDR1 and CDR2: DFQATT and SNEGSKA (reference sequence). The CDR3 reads CSASPPTNTGELFF. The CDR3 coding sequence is TGCAGTGCCAGCCCCCCAACGAACACCGGGGAGCTGTTTTTT.